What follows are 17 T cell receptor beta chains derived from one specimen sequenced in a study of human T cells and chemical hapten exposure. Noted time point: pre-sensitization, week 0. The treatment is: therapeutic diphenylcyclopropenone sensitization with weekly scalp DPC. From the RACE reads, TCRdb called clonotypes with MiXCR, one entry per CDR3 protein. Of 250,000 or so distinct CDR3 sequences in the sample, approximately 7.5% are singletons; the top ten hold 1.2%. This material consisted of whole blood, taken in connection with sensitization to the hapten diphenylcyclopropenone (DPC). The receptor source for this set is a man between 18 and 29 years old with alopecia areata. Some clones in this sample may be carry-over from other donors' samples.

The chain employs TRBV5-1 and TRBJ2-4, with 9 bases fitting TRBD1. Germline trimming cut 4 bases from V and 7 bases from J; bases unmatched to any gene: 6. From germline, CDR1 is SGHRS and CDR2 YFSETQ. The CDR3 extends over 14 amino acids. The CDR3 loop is CASSKQGAQNIQYF. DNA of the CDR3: TGCGCCAGCAGCAAACAGGGGGCGCAGAACATTCAGTACTTC.

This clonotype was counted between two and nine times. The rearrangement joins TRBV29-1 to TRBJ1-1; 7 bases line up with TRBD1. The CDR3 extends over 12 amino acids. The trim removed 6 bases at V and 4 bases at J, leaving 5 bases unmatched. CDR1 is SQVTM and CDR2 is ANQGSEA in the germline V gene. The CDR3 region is CSVTRQGTEAFF. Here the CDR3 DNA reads TGCAGCGTGACCCGACAGGGCACTGAAGCTTTCTTT.

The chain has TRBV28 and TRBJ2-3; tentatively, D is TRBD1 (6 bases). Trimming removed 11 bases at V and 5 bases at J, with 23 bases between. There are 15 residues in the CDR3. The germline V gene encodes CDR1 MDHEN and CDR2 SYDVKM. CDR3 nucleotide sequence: TGTGCCGGGTCGCGAGGCCGGGACACGAAAGATACGCAGTATTTT. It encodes CAGSRGRDTKDTQYF.

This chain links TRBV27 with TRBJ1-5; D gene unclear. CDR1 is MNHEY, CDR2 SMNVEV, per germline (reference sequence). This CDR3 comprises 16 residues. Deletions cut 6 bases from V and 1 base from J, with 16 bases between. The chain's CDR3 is CASRDGRKTSNQPQHF. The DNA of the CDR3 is TGTGCCAGCAGAGACGGTAGGAAGACCAGCAATCAGCCCCAGCATTTT.

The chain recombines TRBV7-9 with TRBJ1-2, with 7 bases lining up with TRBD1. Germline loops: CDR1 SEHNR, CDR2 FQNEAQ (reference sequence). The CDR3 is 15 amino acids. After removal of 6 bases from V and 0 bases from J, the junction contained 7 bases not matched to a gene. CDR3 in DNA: TGTGCCAGCAGTTCCGGACAGGACCCTAACTATGGCTACACCTTC. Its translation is CASSSGQDPNYGYTF.

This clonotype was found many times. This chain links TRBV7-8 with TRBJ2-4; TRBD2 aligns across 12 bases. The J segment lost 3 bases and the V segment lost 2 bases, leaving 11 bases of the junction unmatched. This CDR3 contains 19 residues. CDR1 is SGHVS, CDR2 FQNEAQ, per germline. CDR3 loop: CASSLRAASGGANKNIQYF. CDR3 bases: TGTGCCAGCAGCTTACGCGCCGCTAGCGGGGGGGCCAACAAAAACATTCAGTACTTC.

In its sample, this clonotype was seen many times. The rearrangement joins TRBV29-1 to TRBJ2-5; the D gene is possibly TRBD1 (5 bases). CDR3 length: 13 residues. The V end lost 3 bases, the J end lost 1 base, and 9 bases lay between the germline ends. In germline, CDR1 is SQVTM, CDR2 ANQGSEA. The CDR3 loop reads CSVEETVQETQYF. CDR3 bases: TGCAGCGTTGAGGAGACAGTCCAAGAGACCCAGTACTTC.

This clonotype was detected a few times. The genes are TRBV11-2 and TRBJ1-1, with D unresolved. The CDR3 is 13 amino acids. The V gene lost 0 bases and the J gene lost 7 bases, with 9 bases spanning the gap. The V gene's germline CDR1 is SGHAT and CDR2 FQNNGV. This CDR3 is CASSLDREGEAFF. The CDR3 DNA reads TGTGCCAGCAGCTTAGATCGGGAGGGTGAAGCTTTCTTT. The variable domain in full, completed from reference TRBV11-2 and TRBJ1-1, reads EAGVAQSPRYKIIEKRQSVAFWCNPISGHATLYWYQQILGQGPKLLIQFQNNGVVDDSQLPKDRFSAERLKGVDSTLKIQPAKLEDSAVYLCASSLDREGEAFFGQGTRLTVV.

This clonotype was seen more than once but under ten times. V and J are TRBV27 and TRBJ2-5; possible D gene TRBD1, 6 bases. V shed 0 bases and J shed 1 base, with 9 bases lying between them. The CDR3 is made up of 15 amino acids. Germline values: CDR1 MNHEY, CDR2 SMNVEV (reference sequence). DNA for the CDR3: TGTGCCAGCAGTTTATCCCGACAGGCCCAAGAGACCCAGTACTTC. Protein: CASSLSRQAQETQYF.

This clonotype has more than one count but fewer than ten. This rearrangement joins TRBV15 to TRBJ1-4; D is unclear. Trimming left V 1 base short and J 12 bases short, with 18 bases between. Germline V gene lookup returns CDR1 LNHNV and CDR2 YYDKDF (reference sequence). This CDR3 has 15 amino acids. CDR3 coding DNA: TGTGCCACCAGCAGAGCCTTGTCGGGAATGATAGAACTGTTTTTT. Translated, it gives CATSRALSGMIELFF.

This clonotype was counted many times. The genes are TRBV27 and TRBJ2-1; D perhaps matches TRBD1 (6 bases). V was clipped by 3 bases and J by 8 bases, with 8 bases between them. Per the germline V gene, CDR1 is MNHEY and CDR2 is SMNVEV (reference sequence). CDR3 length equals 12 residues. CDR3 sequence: CASSFSGDEQFF. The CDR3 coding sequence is TGTGCCAGCAGTTTTTCAGGGGATGAGCAGTTCTTC.

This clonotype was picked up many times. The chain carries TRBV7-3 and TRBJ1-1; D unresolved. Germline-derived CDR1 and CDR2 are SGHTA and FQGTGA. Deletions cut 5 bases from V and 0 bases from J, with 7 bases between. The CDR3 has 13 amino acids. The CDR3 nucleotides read TGTGCCAGCAGCCCAGAGCTGAACACTGAAGCTTTCTTT. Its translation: CASSPELNTEAFF.

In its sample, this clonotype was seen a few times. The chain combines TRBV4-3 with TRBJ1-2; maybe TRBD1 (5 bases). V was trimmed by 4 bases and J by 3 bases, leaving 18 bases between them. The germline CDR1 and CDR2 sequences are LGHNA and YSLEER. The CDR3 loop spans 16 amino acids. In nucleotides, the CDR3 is TGCGCCAGCAGCCCCGCGCCAGGGTTTGAGGACTATGGCTACACCTTC. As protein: CASSPAPGFEDYGYTF.

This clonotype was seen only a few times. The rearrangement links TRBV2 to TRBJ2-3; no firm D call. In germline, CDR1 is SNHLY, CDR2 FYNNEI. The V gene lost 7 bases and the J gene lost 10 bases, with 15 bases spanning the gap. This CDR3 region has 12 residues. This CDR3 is CASTDRVGAQYF. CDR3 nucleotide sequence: TGTGCCAGCACTGACCGGGTTGGGGCGCAGTATTTT.

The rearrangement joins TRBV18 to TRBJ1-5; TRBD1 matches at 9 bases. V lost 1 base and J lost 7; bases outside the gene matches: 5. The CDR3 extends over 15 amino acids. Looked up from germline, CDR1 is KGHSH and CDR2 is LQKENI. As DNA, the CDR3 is TGTGCCAGCTCACCACAACAGGGGGCAAGACAGCCCCAGCATTTT. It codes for CASSPQQGARQPQHF. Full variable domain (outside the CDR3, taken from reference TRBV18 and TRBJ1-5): NAGVMQNPRHLVRRRGQEARLRCSPMKGHSHVYWYRQLPEEGLKFMVYLQKENIIDESGMPKERFSAEFPKEGPSILRIQQVVRGDSAAYFCASSPQQGARQPQHFGDGTRLSIL.

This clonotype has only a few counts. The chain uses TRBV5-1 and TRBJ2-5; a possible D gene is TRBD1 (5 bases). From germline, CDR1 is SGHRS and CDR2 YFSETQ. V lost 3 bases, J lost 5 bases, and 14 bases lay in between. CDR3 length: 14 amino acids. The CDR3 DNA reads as TGCGCCAGCAGCTCGCAGGGCCATTGGGAGACCCAGTACTTC. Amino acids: CASSSQGHWETQYF.

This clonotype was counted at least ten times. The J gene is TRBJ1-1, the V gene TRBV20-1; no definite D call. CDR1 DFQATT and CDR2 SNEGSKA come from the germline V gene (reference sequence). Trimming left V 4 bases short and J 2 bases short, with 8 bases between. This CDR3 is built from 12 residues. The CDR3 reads CSATGSNTEAFF. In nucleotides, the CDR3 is TGCAGTGCTACCGGGTCTAACACTGAAGCTTTCTTT.